The sequence of this TCR beta chain was determined in a study of CD8+CD57+ T cells in acquired aplastic anemia. Study-wide background: The sorted CD4+ and CD8+ cells yielded an average approximately 3.2 ug of DNA. Study results and limitations: Researchers report that about 29 CD8+ CDR3 sequences appeared in both patients and controls.

TCR beta VDJ and CDR3 profiling used genomic DNA as template. MiXCR was run by TCRdb on the reads, yielding one entry per CDR3 protein. The data contain some 220,000 distinct CDR3 sequences, 34% of them singletons. The CDR3 totals 13 residues. Trimming removed 6 bases from V and 3 bases from J; junction bases left unmatched: 4. Per the germline V gene, CDR1 is SGHVS and CDR2 is FQNEAQ. Comments on this clonotype: Its antigen is currently unknown.

The TCR sequence derives from a human donor in good health, serving as a control. The chain couples TRBV7-8 to TRBJ2-7; 8 bases fit TRBD2. The sequenced sample was sorted CD4+, CD8+, or CD8+CD57+ T cells (not recorded which) from PBMCs. The CDR3 nucleotides are TGTGCCAGCAGATCGAGCGGGAGCTACGAGCAGTACTTC. Its protein product is CASRSSGSYEQYF. The whole variable domain, filled in from reference TRBV7-8 and TRBJ2-7, reads GAGVSQSPRYKVAKRGQDVALRCDPISGHVSLFWYQQALGQGPEFLTYFQNEAQLDKSGLPSDRFFAERPEGSVSTLKIQRTQQEDSAVYLCASRSSGSYEQYFGPGTRLTVT.